Listed here are 23 T cell receptor beta chains from one sample, sequenced in a study of naive and memory T cell subsets. The beta constant-region primer was an equimolar mix of two oligonucleotides covering TRBC1 and TRBC2. One entry per CDR3 protein, called by TCRdb with MiXCR from the UMI-ligation and nested PCR reads. The table lists some 150,000 distinct CDR3 sequences, 15% to 20% of them singletons. Specimen: naive CD4+ T cells from blood. These receptors originate from a human donor in good health.

The sample holds many counts of this clonotype. The V gene is TRBV5-1, the J gene TRBJ2-7, with 12 bases matching TRBD2. With 4 bases clipped from V and 2 bases from J, the junction kept 1 base outside the gene matches. CDR1 is SGHRS and CDR2 is YFSETQ in the germline V gene. The CDR3 is made up of 14 amino acids. Here the CDR3 DNA reads TGCGCCAGCAGCAGGACTAGCGGGGCCTACGAGCAGTACTTC. This encodes CASSRTSGAYEQYF.

V is TRBV6-1 and J is TRBJ2-3, with D unresolved. This CDR3 has 13 residues. Trimming shortened V by 3 bases and J by 2 bases, and 6 bases separated the two germline ends. The germline gives CDR1 MNHNS, CDR2 SASEGT. The CDR3 DNA reads TGTGCCAGCAGTGACAAGTCCACAGATACGCAGTATTTT. Residues: CASSDKSTDTQYF.

This clonotype was counted between two and nine times. This chain connects TRBV24-1 to TRBJ2-1; D remains unclear. The CDR3 is made up of 15 amino acids. Germline CDR1 reads KGHDR; CDR2 reads SFDVKD. Trimming cost V 4 bases and J 3 bases, with 12 bases left between them. CDR3: CATSDANKLYNEQFF. Written as DNA, the CDR3 is TGTGCCACCAGTGACGCAAACAAACTCTACAATGAGCAGTTCTTC.

This clonotype has just a few counts. The chain links TRBV7-2 to TRBJ1-2; 9 bases fit TRBD1. Germline loops: CDR1 SGHTA, CDR2 FQGNSA. The CDR3 is made up of 15 amino acids. The V segment lost 5 bases and the J segment 4 bases; nucleotides outside the gene matches: 8. In DNA form, the CDR3 reads TGTGCCAGCAGCCCCGGACAGGGGAACAGCTATGGCTACACCTTC. The encoded protein is CASSPGQGNSYGYTF.

Turning to this clonotype: A read error is possible here, since a much larger clone lies one base away. The rearrangement uses TRBV15 and TRBJ2-7, with D unresolved. Germline V CDR1 and CDR2: LNHNV, YYDKDF (reference sequence). This CDR3 is built from 16 residues. Trimming took off 3 bases at V and 0 bases at J, with 15 bases between the two ends. The DNA of the CDR3 is TGTGCCACCAGCAGTAGAGGCCACCCTGACTCCTACGAGCAGTACTTC. Translated, it gives CATSSRGHPDSYEQYF. Together with reference TRBV15 and TRBJ2-7, the CDR3 gives the full variable domain: DAMVIQNPRYQVTQFGKPVTLSCSQTLNHNVMYWYQQKSSQAPKLLFHYYDKDFNNEADTPDNFQSRRPNTSFCFLDIRSPGLGDTAMYLCATSSRGHPDSYEQYFGPGTRLTVT.

The table lists this clonotype with a few counts. The genes are TRBV2 and TRBJ2-4, with D perhaps matching TRBD2 (6 bases). CDR1 is SNHLY and CDR2 is FYNNEI in the germline V gene. The V end was cut by 7 bases, the J end by 5 bases, with 15 bases between. CDR3 length: 14 amino acids. Here the CDR3 DNA reads TGTGCCAGCAAAAGGGGCGGGATCGAAAACATTCAGTACTTC. It encodes CASKRGGIENIQYF.

The V and J genes are TRBV7-9 and TRBJ1-6, with D perhaps TRBD1 (5 bases). V gave up 0 bases and J gave up 15 bases, with 21 bases separating them. The germline gives CDR1 SEHNR, CDR2 FQNEAQ (reference sequence). CDR3 length equals 16 residues. This CDR3 reads CASSLALNQGFLRLHF. CDR3 sequence (DNA): TGTGCCAGCAGCTTAGCGCTAAACCAGGGTTTTCTTCGCCTCCACTTT.

This clonotype has just a few counts. The chain joins TRBV9 to TRBJ2-1; D might be TRBD1 (5 bases). Germline loops: CDR1 SGDLS, CDR2 YYNGEE. V dropped 1 base and J dropped 0 bases, with 8 bases sitting between them. The CDR3 loop spans 15 amino acids. CDR3 nucleotides: TGTGCCAGCAGCGTACAGGGTTTCTCCTACAATGAGCAGTTCTTC. This gives the protein CASSVQGFSYNEQFF.

This chain uses TRBV2 with TRBJ1-5; D perhaps matches TRBD1 (6 bases). Trimming stripped 2 bases from V and 0 bases from J, with 14 bases between. The CDR3 runs to 17 residues. Germline V gene lookup returns CDR1 SNHLY and CDR2 FYNNEI. The CDR3 is CASSESRGLFSNQPQHF. As DNA, the CDR3 is TGTGCCAGCAGTGAAAGCAGGGGCCTCTTTAGCAATCAGCCCCAGCATTTT. Together with reference TRBV2 and TRBJ1-5, the CDR3 gives the full variable domain: EPEVTQTPSHQVTQMGQEVILRCVPISNHLYFYWYRQILGQKVEFLVSFYNNEISEKSEIFDDQFSVERPDGSNFTLKIRSTKLEDSAMYFCASSESRGLFSNQPQHFGDGTRLSIL.

This chain connects TRBV5-4 to TRBJ2-1; 7 bases map to TRBD2. Trimming removed 9 bases from V and 9 bases from J; junction bases left unmatched: 9. Germline assignment: CDR1 SGHNT and CDR2 YYREEE (reference sequence). The CDR3 is 12 residues long. The CDR3: CATNHPGGEQFF. For the CDR3, the DNA is TGTGCCACCAACCACCCGGGGGGTGAGCAGTTCTTC.

V and J are TRBV12-3 or TRBV12-4 and TRBJ1-1; D not certain. Trimming left V 2 bases short and J 6 bases short, with 13 bases between. The CDR3 has 14 amino acids. The CDR3 DNA sequence: TGTGCCAGCAGTTTACGTGGATTCAACTCTGAAGCTTTCTTT. As protein: CASSLRGFNSEAFF.

Many counts were recorded for this clonotype. J is TRBJ2-1 and V is TRBV20-1; 9 bases align to TRBD1. J lost 7 bases, V lost 6 bases, and 16 bases had no gene match. Germline CDR1 DFQATT, CDR2 SNEGSKA (reference sequence). The CDR3 has 16 amino acids. The CDR3 sequence: CSAHRGRKALENEQFF. As DNA, the CDR3 is TGCAGTGCACACAGGGGGCGAAAGGCTCTTGAGAATGAGCAGTTCTTC.

This chain links TRBV10-3 with TRBJ2-5; 9 bases line up with TRBD2. Germline V gene sequence: CDR1 ENHRY, CDR2 SYGVKD. This CDR3 contains 14 residues. V was clipped by 10 bases and J by 4 bases; unmatched bases: 10. CDR3 coding DNA: TGTGCCACCGGGGATAGCGGGAGACGAGAGACCCAGTACTTC. It specifies CATGDSGRRETQYF.

This clonotype was recorded once. V is TRBV10-3 and J is TRBJ1-1; D perhaps matches TRBD1 (5 bases). Germline V gene data show CDR1 as ENHRY and CDR2 as SYGVKD. V lost 0 bases and J lost 11, with 13 bases in between. There are 13 residues in the CDR3. Here the CDR3 reads CAISESLGPPAFF. As DNA, the CDR3 is TGTGCCATCAGTGAGTCCTTGGGGCCCCCGGCTTTCTTT.

This clonotype turned up a few times. The chain is built from TRBV28 and TRBJ2-7; no clear D gene. Germline assignment: CDR1 MDHEN and CDR2 SYDVKM. The CDR3 spans 16 residues. Trimming stripped 2 bases from V and 3 bases from J, with 17 bases between. CDR3 in DNA: TGTGCCAGCAGTTTAACGCGGAGCTCCACCTACTACGAGCAGTACTTC. Translation gives CASSLTRSSTYYEQYF.

The rearrangement joins TRBV10-3 to TRBJ2-3; D is undetermined. The V end lost 5 bases, the J end lost 3 bases, and 6 bases lay between the germline ends. The CDR3 covers 12 residues. Germline lookup yields CDR1 ENHRY and CDR2 SYGVKD. The CDR3 DNA follows: TGTGCCATCAGTCTAGAGACAGATACGCAGTATTTT. Translation gives CAISLETDTQYF.

This chain joins TRBV5-1 and TRBJ2-5; 10 bases agree with TRBD2. CDR1 is SGHRS, CDR2 YFSETQ, per germline. This CDR3 has 15 amino acids. Trimming cost V 5 bases and J 2 bases; bases outside gene matches: 6. The DNA for the CDR3 is TGCGCCAGCAGTATGACTAGCGGGTCTCAAGAGACCCAGTACTTC. This codes for CASSMTSGSQETQYF.

The V and J genes are TRBV6-2 or TRBV6-3 and TRBJ1-5; TRBD1 matches 8 bases. In germline, CDR1 is MNHEY, CDR2 SVGEGT. V was pared by 5 bases and J by 0 bases, with 6 bases of the junction left unmatched. This CDR3 has 16 amino acids. The CDR3 here is CASSPDRGYSNQPQHF. The CDR3, as DNA: TGTGCCAGCAGTCCCGACAGGGGTTATAGCAATCAGCCCCAGCATTTT.

The table lists this clonotype with a few counts. The chain employs TRBV27 and TRBJ2-7, with TRBD2 matching over 8 bases. V lost 8 bases to trimming and J lost 5 bases; unmatched junction nucleotides: 11. Germline V gene lookup returns CDR1 MNHEY and CDR2 SMNVEV (reference sequence). The CDR3 spans 14 residues. CDR3 sequence (DNA): TGTGCCAGCCGCGGCGGACTAGCAGAACACGAGCAGTACTTC. Protein product: CASRGGLAEHEQYF.

The genes are TRBV29-1 and TRBJ1-5; no clear D gene. Germline CDR1 and CDR2: SQVTM and ANQGSEA. V shed 7 bases and J shed 0 bases, with 7 bases lying between them. The CDR3 extends over 12 amino acids. CDR3 amino acids: CSAIISNQPQHF. The CDR3 DNA follows: TGCAGCGCAATTATTAGCAATCAGCCCCAGCATTTT.

This clonotype has just a few counts. The chain couples TRBV28 to TRBJ2-7; tentative D call: TRBD1 (5 bases). V was clipped by 5 bases and J by 5 bases, with 16 bases between them. Germline-derived CDR1 and CDR2 are MDHEN and SYDVKM. The CDR3 has 14 amino acids. This CDR3 is CASSSVRGRDEQYF. CDR3 nucleotides: TGTGCCAGCAGTAGTGTTAGGGGCAGAGACGAGCAGTACTTC.

The rearrangement joins TRBV7-9 to TRBJ1-6; D gene ambiguous. This CDR3 comprises 15 residues. The V end lost 5 bases, the J end lost 7 bases, and 15 bases lay between the germline ends. Per the germline V gene, CDR1 is SEHNR and CDR2 is FQNEAQ (reference sequence). The CDR3 sequence: CASSVSVDKNSPLHF. The DNA of the CDR3 is TGTGCCAGCAGCGTCTCTGTCGACAAGAATTCACCCCTCCACTTT. Based on the CDR3 plus reference TRBV7-9 and TRBJ1-6, the full variable domain is DTGVSQNPRHKITKRGQNVTFRCDPISEHNRLYWYRQTLGQGPEFLTYFQNEAQLEKSRLLSDRFSAERPKGSFSTLEIQRTEQGDSAMYLCASSVSVDKNSPLHFGNGTRLTVT.

This clonotype was recorded a few times. The CDR3, as DNA: TGTGCCAGCAGCCGTCCCGGGACTAGTGTGGGCACCGGGGAGCTGTTTTTT. Its translation is CASSRPGTSVGTGELFF. The rearrangement joins TRBV7-9 to TRBJ2-2; 8 nucleotides match TRBD2. V gave up 5 bases and J gave up 4 bases; unmatched junction bases: 12. The CDR3 length is 17 residues. In germline, CDR1 is SEHNR, CDR2 FQNEAQ (reference sequence).